The source of this T cell receptor beta chain is a study of blood T cells in healthy people across ages. Study-wide results and limits: Observed TCR beta diversity showed a strong correlation with the percentage of naive T cells as measured by flow cytometry. Older age coincided with a roughly linear decline in TCR beta diversity per million T cells. CMV infection status of these donors was not known.

PCR was performed a second time for about 7 to 11 cycles using a sample-barcoded 5' primer and a J-beta primer mix. One entry per CDR3 protein, called by TCRdb with MiXCR from the 5' RACE reads. Of about 640,000 distinct CDR3 sequences detected, about 54% appear once; the ten largest clones hold about two fifths. CDR1 is SNHLY, CDR2 FYNNEI, per germline. The CDR3 contains 14 residues. V was pared by 8 bases and J by 7 bases, with 21 bases between. Healthy Caucasians from Russia aged about 6 to 90 served as donors. As to this clonotype: The antigen is unknown.

The receptor was derived from a man in his 60s in good health. Sequencing was performed on blood. This chain joins TRBV2 and TRBJ2-7, with a tentative D call TRBD1 (7 bases). CDR3 sequence (DNA): TGTGCCAGCGGGTTCGGGGGACAGTTTGGAGAGCAGTACTTC. It yields the protein CASGFGGQFGEQYF.